This T cell receptor beta chain came from a study of blood T cell repertoires in COVID-19. Original methodology: How many nucleated cells were present was estimated from reference gene primer amplification. Clones were read by immunoSEQ multiplex PCR, and TCRdb kept only the in-frame ones, dropping some. D and trimming were read from the DNA, whereas the V and J calls and clone size are those reported in that table. The sample lists roughly 150,000 clones, around 84% occurring once. The CDR3 spans 18 residues. In germline, CDR1 is MNHNS, CDR2 SASEGT. Trimming removed 4 bases from V and 0 bases from J, with 19 bases in between.

The receptor was isolated from a woman aged 50 to 60 with COVID-19, enrolled during active disease. The rearrangement uses TRBV6-1 and TRBJ1-3, with D maybe TRBD1 (6 bases). Material for sequencing was peripheral blood. This CDR3 reads CASSAQGRAASSGNTIYF. CDR3 bases: TGTGCCAGCAGTGCCCAGGGGCGTGCGGCCAGCTCTGGAAACACCATATATTTT.